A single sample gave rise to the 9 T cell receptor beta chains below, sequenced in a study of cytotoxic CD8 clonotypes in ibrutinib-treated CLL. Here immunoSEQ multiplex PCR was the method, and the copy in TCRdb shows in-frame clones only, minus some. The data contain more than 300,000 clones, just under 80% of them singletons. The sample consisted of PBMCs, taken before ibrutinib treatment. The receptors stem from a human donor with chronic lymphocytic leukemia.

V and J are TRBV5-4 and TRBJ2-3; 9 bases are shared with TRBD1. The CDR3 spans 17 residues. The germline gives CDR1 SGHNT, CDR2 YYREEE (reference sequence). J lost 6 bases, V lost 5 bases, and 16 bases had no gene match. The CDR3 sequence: CASRTLGQGRVKDTQYF. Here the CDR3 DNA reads TGTGCCAGCAGGACCCTGGGACAGGGCCGAGTTAAGGATACGCAGTATTTT.

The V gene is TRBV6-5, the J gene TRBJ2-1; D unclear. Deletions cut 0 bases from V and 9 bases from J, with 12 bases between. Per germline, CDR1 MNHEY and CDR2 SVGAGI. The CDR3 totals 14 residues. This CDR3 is CASSYSPGRGEQFF. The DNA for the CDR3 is TGTGCCAGCAGTTACTCACCGGGCCGTGGTGAGCAGTTCTTC.

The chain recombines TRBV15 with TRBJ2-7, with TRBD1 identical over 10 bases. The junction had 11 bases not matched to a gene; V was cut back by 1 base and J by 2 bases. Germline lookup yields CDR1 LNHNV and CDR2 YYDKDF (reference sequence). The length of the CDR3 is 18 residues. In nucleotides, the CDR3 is TGTGCCACCAGCAGAGTGACAGGGGGCTCTGCTGCCCCCTACGAGCAGTACTTC. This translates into CATSRVTGGSAAPYEQYF. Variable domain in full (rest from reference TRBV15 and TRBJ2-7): DAMVIQNPRYQVTQFGKPVTLSCSQTLNHNVMYWYQQKSSQAPKLLFHYYDKDFNNEADTPDNFQSRRPNTSFCFLDIRSPGLGDTAMYLCATSRVTGGSAAPYEQYFGPGTRLTVT.

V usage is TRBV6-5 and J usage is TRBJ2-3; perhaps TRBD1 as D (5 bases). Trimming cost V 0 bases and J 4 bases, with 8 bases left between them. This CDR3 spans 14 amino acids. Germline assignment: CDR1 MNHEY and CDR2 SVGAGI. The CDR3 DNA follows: TGTGCCAGCAGTTACTCGAGACAGCCAGATACGCAGTATTTT. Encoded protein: CASSYSRQPDTQYF.

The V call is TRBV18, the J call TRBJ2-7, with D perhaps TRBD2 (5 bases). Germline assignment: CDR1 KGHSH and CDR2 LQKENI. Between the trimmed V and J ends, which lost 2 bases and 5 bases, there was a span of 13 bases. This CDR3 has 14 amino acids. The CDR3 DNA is TGTGCCAGCTCACCAATCACTAGTTTCGACGAGCAGTACTTC. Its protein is CASSPITSFDEQYF.

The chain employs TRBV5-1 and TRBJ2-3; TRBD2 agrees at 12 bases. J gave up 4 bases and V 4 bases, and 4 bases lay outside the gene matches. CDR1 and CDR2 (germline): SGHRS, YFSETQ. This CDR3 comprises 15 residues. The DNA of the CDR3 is TGCGCCAGCAGCAGACTAGCGGGAGACTCAGATACGCAGTATTTT. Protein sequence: CASSRLAGDSDTQYF.

The CDR3 reads CASSQEGTSLPGEQFF. CDR3 DNA sequence: TGCGCCAGCAGCCAAGAGGGGACTTCACTACCCGGTGAGCAGTTCTTC. The chain recombines TRBV4-3 with TRBJ2-1; tentatively, D is TRBD2 (6 bases). There are 16 residues in the CDR3. The V gene lost 0 bases and the J gene lost 9 bases, with 18 bases spanning the gap. Germline loops: CDR1 LGHNA, CDR2 YSLEER.

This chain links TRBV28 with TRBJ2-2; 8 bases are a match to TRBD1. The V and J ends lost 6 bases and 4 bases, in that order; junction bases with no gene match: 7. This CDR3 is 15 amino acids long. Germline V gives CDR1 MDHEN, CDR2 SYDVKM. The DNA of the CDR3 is TGTGCCAGCAGGCCTGGGACAGGCCCCACCGGGGAGCTGTTTTTT. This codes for CASRPGTGPTGELFF.

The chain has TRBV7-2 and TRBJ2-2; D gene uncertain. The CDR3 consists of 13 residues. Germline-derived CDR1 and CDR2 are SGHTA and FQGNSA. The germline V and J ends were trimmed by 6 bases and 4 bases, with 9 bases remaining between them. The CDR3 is CASRGLSTGELFF. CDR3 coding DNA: TGTGCCAGCAGGGGTCTATCCACCGGGGAGCTGTTTTTT. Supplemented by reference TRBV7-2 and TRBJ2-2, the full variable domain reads GAGVSQSPSNKVTEKGKDVELRCDPISGHTALYWYRQSLGQGLEFLIYFQGNSAPDKSGLPSDRFSAERTGGSVSTLTIQRTQQEDSAVYLCASRGLSTGELFFGEGSRLTVL.